This T cell receptor (beta chain) came from a study of blood T cell repertoires in COVID-19. V gave up 8 bases and J gave up 8 bases; unmatched junction bases: 16. Germline values: CDR1 SQVTM, CDR2 ANQGSEA. CDR3 length: 15 amino acids. Data came from immunoSEQ multiplex PCR; TCRdb stores just in-frame clones and leaves some out. The sample has roughly 330,000 clones, around 82% seen once; the top ten hold approximately 1.2%. The J gene is TRBJ1-2, the V gene TRBV29-1, with 11 bases aligning to TRBD1. The sequence derives from a woman aged 45-59 years with acute or convalescent COVID-19. Sequenced material: peripheral blood. The CDR3 DNA reads TGCAGCTTCGGGACAGGGGGAACCCCTGGGAAGGGCTACACCTTC. Translated: CSFGTGGTPGKGYTF.